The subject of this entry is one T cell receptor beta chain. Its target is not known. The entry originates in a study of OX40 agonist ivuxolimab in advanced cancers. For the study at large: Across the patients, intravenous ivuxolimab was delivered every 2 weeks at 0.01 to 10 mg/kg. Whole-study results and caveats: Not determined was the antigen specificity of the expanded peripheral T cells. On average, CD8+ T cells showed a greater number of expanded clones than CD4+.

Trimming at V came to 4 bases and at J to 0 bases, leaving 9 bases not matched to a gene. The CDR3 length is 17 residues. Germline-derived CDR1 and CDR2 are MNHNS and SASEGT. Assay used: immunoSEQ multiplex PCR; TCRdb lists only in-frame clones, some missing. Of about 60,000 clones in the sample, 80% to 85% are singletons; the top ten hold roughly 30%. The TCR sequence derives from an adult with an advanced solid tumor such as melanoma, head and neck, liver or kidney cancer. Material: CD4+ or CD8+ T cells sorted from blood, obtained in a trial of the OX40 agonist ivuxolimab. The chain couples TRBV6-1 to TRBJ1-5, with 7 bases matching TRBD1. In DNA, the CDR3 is TGTGCCAGCAGTGTCACCTTACAGGGGTTTAGCAATCAGCCCCAGCATTTT. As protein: CASSVTLQGFSNQPQHF.